These 20 T cell receptor beta chains originate from one sample sequenced in a study of beta chain features in type 1 diabetes. As every portion of the isolated RNA was reverse transcribed, the sequencing read expressed TCRB transcripts. Sequenced by immunoSEQ multiplex PCR; TCRdb stores in-frame clones only, minus some. The data show about 650,000 clones, around 11% seen once. These receptors' targets are unknown. The study, taken as a whole, reports: Moderate but significant shortening of TCRB CDR3s was recorded in all four CD4+ subsets from Type 1 diabetes patients.

The sequencing sample was made of naive CD4+ T cells from blood. These receptors were collected from a man between 25 and 39 years old with type 1 diabetes.

This chain links TRBV11-2 with TRBJ1-4; the D gene is possibly TRBD1 (5 bases). Germline-derived CDR1 and CDR2 are SGHAT and FQNNGV. Between the trimmed V and J ends, which lost 3 bases and 6 bases, there was a span of 14 bases. The CDR3 totals 15 residues. CDR3: CASSFGQGRDEKLFF. The CDR3, as DNA: TGTGCCAGCAGCTTCGGGCAGGGAAGGGATGAAAAACTGTTTTTT. The whole variable domain, remainder taken from reference TRBV11-2 and TRBJ1-4, is EAGVAQSPRYKIIEKRQSVAFWCNPISGHATLYWYQQILGQGPKLLIQFQNNGVVDDSQLPKDRFSAERLKGVDSTLKIQPAKLEDSAVYLCASSFGQGRDEKLFFGSGTQLSVL.

This rearrangement joins TRBV13 to TRBJ2-5; TRBD2 might be the D (6 bases). CDR1 and CDR2 from the germline V gene are PRHDT and FYEKMQ (reference sequence). V shed 5 bases and J shed 1 base, with 11 bases lying between them. This CDR3 region has 14 residues. The CDR3 loop is CASSPGLTQETQYF. CDR3 bases: TGTGCCAGCAGCCCTGGACTAACCCAAGAGACCCAGTACTTC.

This clone came up a few times. Other DNA sequences from this sample encode an identical CDR3 as well. The J gene is TRBJ1-5, the V gene TRBV30; D is possibly TRBD1 (6 bases). Trimming cost V 0 bases and J 4 bases, with 10 bases left between them. This CDR3 is 14 amino acids long. Looked up from germline, CDR1 is GTSNPN and CDR2 is SVGIG (reference sequence). The CDR3 spells CAWSVGQGNQPQHF. DNA of the CDR3: TGTGCCTGGAGTGTAGGGCAGGGGAATCAGCCCCAGCATTTT.

The chain joins TRBV4-3 to TRBJ2-1, with 11 bases that match TRBD2. The CDR3 covers 17 residues. Germline V gene lookup returns CDR1 LGHNA and CDR2 YSLEER. V shed 4 bases, J shed 2 bases, and the junction held 7 bases outside the gene matches. In DNA form, the CDR3 reads TGCGCCAGCAGCCGAGATACTAGCGGGGGTCCCTACAATGAGCAGTTCTTC. Amino acid sequence: CASSRDTSGGPYNEQFF.

This clone was picked up a small number of times. The gene calls are TRBV2 and TRBJ2-7; D unresolved. The CDR3 is made up of 14 amino acids. Trimming stripped 7 bases from V and 1 base from J, with 14 bases between. Germline CDR1 and CDR2: SNHLY and FYNNEI. The CDR3 protein is CASTETETSYEQYF. In DNA, the CDR3 is TGTGCCAGCACAGAGACGGAGACTTCCTACGAGCAGTACTTC.

The CDR3 DNA reads as TGTGCCAGTTCAGGGGCGGAAGGTTCTTACAATGAGCAGTTCTTC. Its translation is CASSGAEGSYNEQFF. The chain combines TRBV5-4 with TRBJ2-1, with D maybe TRBD1 (6 bases). The germline V and J ends were trimmed by 8 bases and 4 bases, with 19 bases remaining between them. This CDR3 contains 15 residues. Germline CDR1 and CDR2: SGHNT and YYREEE (reference sequence).

There are a few counts of this clone. The chain joins TRBV29-1 to TRBJ2-3; D possibly corresponds to TRBD1 (5 bases). The CDR3 totals 12 residues. V was pared by 3 bases and J by 6 bases, with 10 bases between. Germline lookup yields CDR1 SQVTM and CDR2 ANQGSEA. CDR3 nucleotide sequence: TGCAGCGTTGATTCTAACAGGGATACGCAGTATTTT. Its protein product is CSVDSNRDTQYF.

This clone was seen more than once but under ten times. The CDR3 spells CASSLEAGIAKNIQYF. CDR3 nucleotide sequence: TGTGCCAGCAGCTTAGAGGCGGGGATAGCCAAAAACATTCAGTACTTC. V and J are TRBV7-2 and TRBJ2-4, with D possibly being TRBD2 (6 bases). Germline CDR1 is SGHTA and CDR2 is FQGNSA. This CDR3 contains 16 residues. Trimming cost V 1 base and J 0 bases, with 10 bases left between them. Full variable domain (missing parts from reference TRBV7-2 and TRBJ2-4): GAGVSQSPSNKVTEKGKDVELRCDPISGHTALYWYRQSLGQGLEFLIYFQGNSAPDKSGLPSDRFSAERTGGSVSTLTIQRTQQEDSAVYLCASSLEAGIAKNIQYFGAGTRLSVL.

The CDR3 DNA sequence: TGTGCCAGCAGCCGTGGGACGGATTCACTTTACAATGAGCAGTTCTTC. This encodes CASSRGTDSLYNEQFF. This rearrangement joins TRBV7-9 to TRBJ2-1; perhaps D is TRBD1 or TRBD2 (5 bases each). V gave up 5 bases and J gave up 4 bases, with 18 bases separating them. Germline V gene sequence: CDR1 SEHNR, CDR2 FQNEAQ (reference sequence). The CDR3 totals 16 residues.

This clone was found a few times. The V and J genes are TRBV15 and TRBJ1-1; D gene uncertain. Germline V gene sequence: CDR1 LNHNV, CDR2 YYDKDF (reference sequence). V was trimmed by 1 base and J by 6 bases, leaving 9 bases between them. There are 13 residues in the CDR3. This chain's CDR3 is CATSRGSSPEAFF. The CDR3 nucleotides are TGTGCCACCAGCAGAGGGTCAAGCCCTGAAGCTTTCTTT.

The chain uses TRBV11-2 and TRBJ1-6; D not certain. V lost 1 base to trimming and J lost 9 bases, with 10 bases between them. The germline V gene encodes CDR1 SGHAT and CDR2 FQNNGV. The CDR3 covers 14 residues. The CDR3 DNA follows: TGTGCCAGCAGCTTAGCAGACGGCCGTTCACCCCTCCACTTT. It codes for CASSLADGRSPLHF.

Only a few counts were recorded for this clone. V usage is TRBV11-3 and J usage is TRBJ2-2; no firm D call. V gave up 5 bases and J gave up 6 bases, with 13 bases separating them. The CDR3 is 14 residues long. Germline values: CDR1 SGHNT, CDR2 YENEEA. Written as DNA, the CDR3 is TGTGCCAGCAGCAACCTGGATCGTTCCGGGGAGCTGTTTTTT. This encodes CASSNLDRSGELFF.

V is TRBV4-3 and J is TRBJ1-1; TRBD1 might be the D (5 bases). This CDR3 is 13 amino acids long. CDR1 and CDR2 (germline): LGHNA, YSLEER. V was cut by 0 bases and J by 5 bases, with 7 bases left in between. CDR3 in amino acids: CASSQEGLTEAFF. DNA for the CDR3: TGCGCCAGCAGCCAAGAGGGGCTTACTGAAGCTTTCTTT.

V is TRBV29-1 and J is TRBJ1-1; D gene uncertain. The V and J ends lost 6 bases and 2 bases respectively, with 19 bases between them. CDR1 and CDR2 (germline): SQVTM, ANQGSEA. The CDR3 loop spans 15 amino acids. CDR3 in amino acids: CSVETALGLNTEAFF. CDR3 in DNA: TGCAGCGTCGAAACGGCACTTGGGCTTAACACTGAAGCTTTCTTT.

The V and J genes are TRBV4-2 and TRBJ1-1; weak D call: TRBD1 (5 bases). The length of the CDR3 is 15 residues. With 0 bases removed from V and 3 bases from J, the gap between germline ends came to 11 bases. Germline-derived CDR1 and CDR2 are LGHNA and YNFKEQ. The CDR3 protein is CASSQDRAGDTEAFF. CDR3 nucleotide sequence: TGTGCCAGCAGCCAAGACAGGGCTGGAGACACTGAAGCTTTCTTT.

This clone was counted only a few times. This chain uses TRBV5-1 with TRBJ2-4; 7 nucleotides align to TRBD2. Germline values: CDR1 SGHRS, CDR2 YFSETQ. Trimming cost V 0 bases and J 8 bases; bases outside gene matches: 5. This CDR3 spans 14 amino acids. The CDR3, as DNA: TGCGCCAGCAGCTTGGCGCCGGGGGGTGACATTCAGTACTTC. The encoded protein is CASSLAPGGDIQYF.

Turning to this clone: Other DNA sequences in this specimen translate into the identical CDR3. The chain combines TRBV10-3 with TRBJ1-2, with no clear D. The ends were cut back, 3 bases at V and 3 bases at J, with 8 bases in the middle. CDR1 and CDR2 from the germline V gene are ENHRY and SYGVKD. The CDR3 is made up of 13 amino acids. The CDR3 coding sequence is TGTGCCATCAGTGATGGTGAAGACTATGGCTACACCTTC. Its protein product is CAISDGEDYGYTF.

This clone has just a few counts. The junction departs from the called germline gene at one end, perhaps through a read error. For the CDR3, the DNA is TGTGCCAGCAGTGCCCCCGGAGCAATAAACTTC. Amino acid sequence: CASSAPGAINF. The chain has TRBV25-1 and TRBJ2-5; D gene unclear. The CDR3 runs to 11 residues. CDR1 is MGHDK, CDR2 SYGVNS, per germline.

This clone has just a few counts. The rearrangement uses TRBV18 and TRBJ2-5, with D maybe TRBD1 (6 bases). CDR3 length equals 17 residues. Trimming stripped 3 bases from V and 0 bases from J, with 17 bases between. Germline V gene lookup returns CDR1 KGHSH and CDR2 LQKENI. Here the CDR3 DNA reads TGTGCCAGCTCACCTTACACCTATACAGGGTACCAAGAGACCCAGTACTTC. Protein sequence: CASSPYTYTGYQETQYF.

This clone has more than one count but fewer than ten. This specimen includes other DNA sequences encoding the same CDR3. V usage is TRBV7-9 and J usage is TRBJ2-7; D ambiguous. Trimming cost V 6 bases and J 0 bases, with 6 bases left between them. The CDR3 loop spans 12 amino acids. Germline lookup yields CDR1 SEHNR and CDR2 FQNEAQ (reference sequence). As DNA, the CDR3 is TGTGCCAGCAGTCCGGCCTCCTACGAGCAGTACTTC. This gives the protein CASSPASYEQYF.